The sequence of this T cell receptor (beta chain) was determined in a study of radiation and T cells in renal cell carcinoma. Study-level points and caveats: Pretreatment tumor biopsies were lacking, so baseline clonotypes are unknown. In blood, top tumor clones expanded by 2 weeks, shrinking by 4.

Details on this clone: The antigen remains undetermined.

The time point is: baseline pretreatment blood. Described treatment: 15 Gy SBRT to primary tumor, nephrectomy 4 weeks later. Method: immunoSEQ multiplex PCR; TCRdb's copy keeps in-frame clones and lacks some. The sample shows 70,000 to 100,000 clones, under 90% of them seen only once. The source is a man aged 55 to 70 with renal cell carcinoma. The input for sequencing was blood, taken from a patient whose treatment included radiotherapy and nephrectomy.

CDR3 sequence: CAISGTGTSGRGELFF. CDR3 DNA sequence: TGTGCCATCAGTGGCACCGGGACTAGCGGGAGGGGGGAGCTGTTTTTT. The chain uses TRBV10-3 and TRBJ2-2, with 15 bases aligning to TRBD2. From germline, CDR1 is ENHRY and CDR2 SYGVKD. The CDR3 totals 16 residues. The V and J ends lost 4 bases and 8 bases, in that order; junction bases with no gene match: 5.